Each of the 5 T cell receptor beta chains below was sequenced from the same sample in a study of shared clonotypes between healthy human individuals (dated by TCRdb to 2019 to 2021). Libraries were made using the immunoSEQ multiplex PCR assay. Sourced from immuneACCESS, this table was stored by TCRdb with only in-frame sequences that have V and J called. A share of the clones is absent; for the studies checked, an unresolved V gene accounts for under half, and the remainder has no known explanation. This sample holds 530,000 or so clones; almost 80% were observed only once. The ten largest clones capture approximately 12% of the sample. The sample consisted of PBMCs. These receptors came from a middle-aged woman in good health. Some clones in this sample may be carry-over from other donors' samples.

The V call is TRBV2, the J call TRBJ2-2, with 15 bases fitting TRBD2. This CDR3 comprises 20 residues. From germline, CDR1 is SNHLY and CDR2 FYNNEI. Trimming removed 8 bases from V and 2 bases from J; junction bases left unmatched: 15. The CDR3 sequence: CASAVYKGLAGGINTGELFF. CDR3 DNA: TGTGCCAGCGCGGTATATAAGGGACTAGCGGGAGGCATAAACACCGGGGAGCTGTTTTTT.

This clone has only a few counts. The J gene is TRBJ1-4, the V gene TRBV27, with 7 positions matching TRBD1. The trim removed 6 bases at V and 7 bases at J, leaving 8 bases unmatched. The germline gives CDR1 MNHEY, CDR2 SMNVEV (reference sequence). This CDR3 has 14 amino acids. CDR3 region: CASRNTGDGEKLFF. The CDR3 nucleotides read TGTGCCAGCAGGAACACAGGGGATGGTGAAAAACTGTTTTTT.

The V and J genes are TRBV6-1 and TRBJ2-1, with 13 bases fitting TRBD2. CDR1 and CDR2 (germline): MNHNS, SASEGT. The CDR3 extends over 14 amino acids. Trimming at V came to 7 bases and at J to 12 bases, leaving 9 bases not matched to a gene. The CDR3 DNA reads TGTGCCAGCACCTCGGGACTAGCGGGACGCGGGCAGTTCTTC. Encoded protein: CASTSGLAGRGQFF.

This clone occurred once. The V call is TRBV7-2, the J call TRBJ2-7; 12 nucleotides align to TRBD2. The ends lost 4 bases at V and 0 bases at J; junction bases unmatched: 1. The germline gives CDR1 SGHTA, CDR2 FQGNSA. The CDR3 has 15 amino acids. CDR3 sequence reads: CASSWTSGNSYEQYF. CDR3 nucleotides: TGTGCCAGCAGCTGGACTAGCGGGAACTCCTACGAGCAGTACTTC. The full variable domain, in which reference TRBV7-2 and TRBJ2-7 provide the parts outside the CDR3, is GAGVSQSPSNKVTEKGKDVELRCDPISGHTALYWYRQSLGQGLEFLIYFQGNSAPDKSGLPSDRFSAERTGGSVSTLTIQRTQQEDSAVYLCASSWTSGNSYEQYFGPGTRLTVT.

This rearrangement joins TRBV10-1 to TRBJ1-5; 9 bases align to TRBD1. Germline CDR1 reads WNHNN; CDR2 reads SYGVQD (reference sequence). Trimming removed 7 bases from V and 1 base from J; junction bases left unmatched: 14. The CDR3 has 18 amino acids. The CDR3 coding sequence is TGCGCCAGCATATTCCTTGGACAGGGGTTATGGAGCAATCAGCCCCAGCATTTT. This translates into CASIFLGQGLWSNQPQHF.